These 24 T cell receptor beta chains were all obtained from the same sample, sequenced in a study of T cells in Graves' hyperthyroidism and ophthalmopathy. RNA transcripts yielded amplified TCR beta CDR3 regions. HTBI primers were employed in a first-round RT-PCR of the TCR CDR3. TCRdb independently ran MiXCR on the multiplex PCR reads; one entry per CDR3 protein. Of hundreds of thousands of distinct CDR3 sequences listed, approximately 15% are singletons. What was sequenced was blood. These TCRs come from a woman in her forties with Graves' ophthalmopathy.

This clonotype showed up many times. The rearrangement joins TRBV28 to TRBJ2-5; TRBD1 matches 9 bases. CDR3 length: 15 amino acids. The junction had 10 bases not matched to a gene; V was cut back by 6 bases and J by 5 bases. The germline V gene encodes CDR1 MDHEN and CDR2 SYDVKM. CDR3 protein: CASSPVDRGRETQYF. As DNA, the CDR3 is TGTGCCAGCAGCCCAGTGGACAGGGGAAGGGAGACCCAGTACTTC.

As regards this clonotype: This sequence may be a read error, since a much larger clone differs from it by one base. The chain carries TRBV30 and TRBJ1-6; weak D call: TRBD1 (6 bases). V lost 3 bases and J lost 6, with 21 bases in between. Germline loops: CDR1 GTSNPN, CDR2 SVGIG (reference sequence). This CDR3 has 17 residues. The CDR3 region has the DNA TGTGCCTGGAGGGATAGATCCGGACAGCTTGTTAATTCACCCCTCCACTTT. Its translation is CAWRDRSGQLVNSPLHF.

This clonotype was seen at least ten times. V gene TRBV20-1 combines with J gene TRBJ2-3; D is undetermined. V was shortened by 6 bases and J by 4 bases, with 11 bases between the two germline ends. The germline CDR1 and CDR2 sequences are DFQATT and SNEGSKA (reference sequence). The CDR3 sequence is 12 residues long. The CDR3 sequence is CSAPGLADTQYF. The CDR3 nucleotides are TGCAGTGCCCCTGGCCTGGCAGATACGCAGTATTTT.

This clonotype showed up just a few times. The chain combines TRBV6-1 with TRBJ1-1; D call uncertain. Germline loops: CDR1 MNHNS, CDR2 SASEGT. Trimming took off 8 bases at V and 5 bases at J, with 12 bases between the two ends. The CDR3 is 12 residues long. Here the CDR3 DNA reads TGTGCCAGCCGAGGTCCGGGGACTGAAGCTTTCTTT. It codes for CASRGPGTEAFF.

This clonotype occurred many times. The CDR3 reads CASSLKPGQGLNTEAFF. CDR3 sequence (DNA): TGTGCCAGCAGCTTGAAGCCGGGACAGGGCCTGAACACTGAAGCTTTCTTT. The rearrangement uses TRBV6-1 and TRBJ1-1, with 9 bases aligning to TRBD1. There are 17 residues in the CDR3. V was pared by 6 bases and J by 0 bases, with 11 bases of the junction left unmatched. The V gene's germline CDR1 is MNHNS and CDR2 SASEGT.

This clonotype was counted many times. V gene TRBV18 combines with J gene TRBJ2-3; the D gene is possibly TRBD1 (6 bases). Germline-derived CDR1 and CDR2 are KGHSH and LQKENI. This CDR3 comprises 14 residues. Trimming shortened V by 5 bases and J by 6 bases, and 15 bases separated the two germline ends. Here the CDR3 reads CASSTSQGTDTQYF. As DNA, the CDR3 is TGTGCCAGCTCAACATCACAGGGTACTGATACGCAGTATTTT.

This clonotype was counted between two and nine times. This chain connects TRBV6-1 to TRBJ2-1, with a weak D call TRBD2 (5 bases). The CDR3 has 14 residues. Germline CDR1 MNHNS, CDR2 SASEGT. Trimming took off 7 bases at V and 7 bases at J, with 17 bases between the two ends. Here the CDR3 DNA reads TGTGCCAGCACTTTATCCGGACTGAGAAATGAGCAGTTCTTC. This encodes CASTLSGLRNEQFF.

CDR3 residues: CASRRQGTTDTQYF. The CDR3 DNA sequence: TGTGCCAGCAGGAGACAGGGAACCACAGATACGCAGTATTTT. J is TRBJ2-3 and V is TRBV27; 7 nucleotides line up with TRBD1. The CDR3 totals 14 residues. The germline V gene has CDR1 MNHEY and CDR2 SMNVEV (reference sequence). J gave up 2 bases and V 6 bases, and 5 bases lay outside the gene matches.

The sample holds many counts of this clonotype. V gene TRBV2 combines with J gene TRBJ2-1; tentative D call: TRBD2 (6 bases). This CDR3 contains 15 residues. Trimming left V 3 bases short and J 1 base short, with 10 bases between. CDR1 SNHLY and CDR2 FYNNEI come from the germline V gene. CDR3 DNA: TGTGCCAGCAGTGACCGGGACTTATCCTACAATGAGCAGTTCTTC. Protein sequence: CASSDRDLSYNEQFF.

This clonotype has ten or more counts. The chain is built from TRBV7-2 and TRBJ2-2, with D possibly TRBD1 on 5 matching bases. The V gene lost 5 bases and the J gene lost 6 bases, with 16 bases spanning the gap. CDR1 and CDR2 (germline): SGHTA, FQGNSA. This CDR3 is 15 amino acids long. CDR3 sequence (DNA): TGTGCCAGCAGCCCCGACAGCACTGGGGCCGGGGAGCTGTTTTTT. Translating gives CASSPDSTGAGELFF.

The CDR3 loop is CARRRQSNYEQYF. DNA of the CDR3: TGTGCCAGAAGACGACAGTCGAACTACGAGCAGTACTTC. J is TRBJ2-7 and V is TRBV27; D is possibly TRBD1 (5 bases). V dropped 9 bases and J dropped 3 bases, with 15 bases sitting between them. Looked up from germline, CDR1 is MNHEY and CDR2 is SMNVEV (reference sequence). This CDR3 region has 13 residues.

The table lists this clonotype with many counts. The chain employs TRBV12-3 or TRBV12-4 and TRBJ1-2, with a tentative D call TRBD1 (6 bases). Trimming removed 7 bases from V and 8 bases from J, with 20 bases in between. The CDR3 is 14 amino acids. This CDR3 reads CASTQGHRTAGYTF. CDR3 DNA sequence: TGTGCCAGCACCCAGGGGCATCGCACCGCCGGCTACACCTTC.

This clonotype was detected many times. The chain has TRBV11-2 and TRBJ2-7; 10 positions agree with TRBD2. Looked up from germline, CDR1 is SGHAT and CDR2 is FQNNGV. Trimming cost V 4 bases and J 6 bases; bases outside gene matches: 3. This CDR3 region has 13 residues. CDR3 region: CASSSGLAPEQYF. The CDR3 DNA reads as TGTGCCAGCAGCTCGGGACTAGCGCCCGAGCAGTACTTC.

The chain carries TRBV18 and TRBJ1-1; possible D gene TRBD1, 6 bases. This CDR3 has 15 residues. Trimming took off 0 bases at V and 1 base at J, with 9 bases between the two ends. Germline V gene data show CDR1 as KGHSH and CDR2 as LQKENI. The CDR3 sequence is CASSPPSGQNTEAFF. Here the CDR3 DNA reads TGTGCCAGCTCACCACCGTCGGGACAGAACACTGAAGCTTTCTTT.

This chain links TRBV29-1 with TRBJ2-3; maybe TRBD2 (5 bases). The CDR3 length is 13 residues. The germline V gene has CDR1 SQVTM and CDR2 ANQGSEA. The CDR3 is CSVIARLTDTQYF. In DNA, the CDR3 is TGCAGTGTTATAGCGAGACTCACAGATACGCAGTATTTT.

The chain carries TRBV19 and TRBJ2-3; unclear D gene. V lost 1 base and J 3 bases, leaving 11 bases between the germline ends. CDR3 length: 15 amino acids. The germline CDR1 and CDR2 sequences are LNHDA and SQIVND (reference sequence). CDR3: CASSIGQILTDTQYF. The CDR3 region has the DNA TGTGCCAGTAGTATAGGGCAAATCCTAACAGATACGCAGTATTTT.

The chain joins TRBV7-2 to TRBJ2-5, with D hard to call. The germline V gene has CDR1 SGHTA and CDR2 FQGNSA. Between the trimmed V and J ends, which lost 5 bases and 0 bases, there was a span of 7 bases. This CDR3 is built from 13 residues. The CDR3, as DNA: TGTGCCAGCAGCCTCCCGTACCAAGAGACCCAGTACTTC. Translating gives CASSLPYQETQYF.

With respect to this clonotype: At one end the junction does not follow the germline gene, possibly because of a read error. The chain employs TRBV27 and TRBJ1-5; maybe TRBD1 (5 bases). Germline CDR1 reads MNHEY; CDR2 reads SMNVEV (reference sequence). The length of the CDR3 is 15 residues. This CDR3 reads CASSSGPHSYQPQHF. In DNA, the CDR3 is TGTGCCAGCAGTTCGGGGCCCCATAGCTATCAGCCCCAGCATTTT.

This clonotype was picked up a small number of times. The gene calls are TRBV15 and TRBJ2-7; D is perhaps TRBD1 or TRBD2 (5 bases each). The V gene lost 1 base and the J gene lost 4 bases, with 8 bases spanning the gap. CDR3 length: 13 residues. Per the germline V gene, CDR1 is LNHNV and CDR2 is YYDKDF (reference sequence). The CDR3 sequence: CATSRVGGYEQYF. DNA for the CDR3: TGTGCCACCAGCAGAGTTGGGGGATACGAGCAGTACTTC.

This clonotype was picked up many times. CDR3 in amino acids: CSARRGQGQYEQYF. DNA of the CDR3: TGCAGTGCTCGAAGAGGACAGGGTCAGTACGAGCAGTACTTC. This rearrangement joins TRBV20-1 to TRBJ2-7; 8 nucleotides align to TRBD1. Germline-derived CDR1 and CDR2 are DFQATT and SNEGSKA (reference sequence). Trimming took 5 bases from V and 4 from J; bases not matched to a gene: 10. The CDR3 is made up of 14 amino acids.

This clonotype was found many times. The V and J genes are TRBV7-8 and TRBJ2-7; 8 bases fit TRBD2. Trimming removed 3 bases from V and 2 bases from J; junction bases left unmatched: 9. The CDR3 has 16 amino acids. Per the germline V gene, CDR1 is SGHVS and CDR2 is FQNEAQ. The CDR3 DNA follows: TGTGCCAGCAGCTTCCACCCTTTGACTAGCGCCTACGAGCAGTACTTC. This translates into CASSFHPLTSAYEQYF.

This clonotype was observed a few times. The rearrangement uses TRBV7-9 and TRBJ1-4; possible D gene TRBD1, 6 bases. The ends were cut back, 4 bases at V and 8 bases at J, with 14 bases in the middle. In germline, CDR1 is SEHNR, CDR2 FQNEAQ (reference sequence). This CDR3 has 14 residues. CDR3 coding DNA: TGTGCCAGCAGCTACGGAGGGGGATTGGAAAAACTGTTTTTT. It translates to CASSYGGGLEKLFF.

There are many counts of this clonotype. CDR3 coding DNA: TGTGCCACCAGTGATTTGCCCGGGACAGCGAACTATGGCTACACCTTC. It yields the protein CATSDLPGTANYGYTF. V is TRBV24-1 and J is TRBJ1-2, with 7 bases matching TRBD1. With V trimmed by 0 bases and J by 2 bases, 5 bases remained unmatched. The CDR3 covers 16 residues. Per germline, CDR1 KGHDR and CDR2 SFDVKD.

The J gene is TRBJ1-5, the V gene TRBV12-3 or TRBV12-4; 7 bases fit TRBD1. With V trimmed by 7 bases and J by 6 bases, 9 bases remained unmatched. The CDR3 is 14 residues long. The CDR3 DNA follows: TGTGCCAGCACCCCGACAGGGAGGGCTCAGCCCCAGCATTTT. Protein: CASTPTGRAQPQHF.